The rows below give T cell receptor beta chains drawn from one sample of a study of blood T cell repertoires in COVID-19. This table comes from immunoSEQ multiplex PCR, and its TCRdb copy is limited to in-frame clones, with some not included. The profile shows under 250,000 clones, just over 85% of them singletons. Sequenced material: peripheral blood. The receptors were sampled from a man aged 45-60 years with COVID-19, enrolled during active disease. The CDR3 runs from the conserved cysteine through the conserved F or W. D genes are given only for firm matches. Clone sizes are given selectively: once, few, many, or a class where the clone is expanded.

v_gene,j_gene,abundance,d_gene,CDR3aa,CDR3nt
TRBV9,TRBJ1-2,.,TRBD1,CASSEGTGNNYGYTF,TGTGCCAGCAGCGAGGGGACAGGGAATAACTATGGCTACACCTTC
TRBV3-1/TRBV3-2,TRBJ2-1,.,.,CASSQGRGADEQFF,TGTGCCAGCAGCCAAGGTCGGGGGGCAGATGAGCAGTTCTTC
TRBV23-1,TRBJ1-5,.,.,CRGQPQHF,TGCCGGGGACAGCCCCAGCATTTT
TRBV7-3,TRBJ2-6,.,TRBD2,CASSSHTGLATSGANVLTF,TGTGCCAGCAGCTCTCACACTGGACTAGCGACATCTGGGGCCAACGTCCTGACTTTC
TRBV30,TRBJ1-1,once,.,CAWSTGPLNTEAFF,TGTGCCTGGAGTACAGGGCCGCTGAACACTGAAGCTTTCTTT
TRBV19,TRBJ2-4,.,TRBD2,CASSMLAGPPKNIQYF,TGTGCCAGTAGTATGCTAGCGGGACCCCCCAAAAACATTCAGTACTTC
TRBV3-1/TRBV3-2,TRBJ1-1,.,.,CASSQDQGTAFF,TGTGCCAGCAGCCAAGACCAGGGTACGGCTTTCTTT
TRBV5-3,TRBJ2-5,.,TRBD2,CARSFGGEGQETQYF,TGTGCCAGAAGCTTCGGCGGGGAGGGACAAGAGACCCAGTACTTC
TRBV5-1,TRBJ2-3,.,.,CASSPLRESTQYF,TGCGCCAGCAGCCCGCTTCGGGAGTCGACGCAGTATTTT
TRBV11-2,TRBJ2-5,.,.,CASSQAPRGGNQETQYF,TGTGCCAGCAGCCAAGCCCCTAGAGGAGGTAACCAAGAGACCCAGTACTTC
TRBV11-2,TRBJ1-1,.,TRBD1,CASSLGWTGERSGAFF,TGTGCCAGCTCACTGGGATGGACAGGGGAACGCTCAGGAGCTTTCTTT
TRBV2,TRBJ2-5,.,TRBD1,CASSGQGQETQYF,TGTGCCAGCAGTGGACAGGGCCAAGAGACCCAGTACTTC
TRBV4-2,TRBJ1-5,.,.,CASSQETGTYHF,TGTGCCAGCAGCCAAGAGACTGGAACGTATCATTTT
TRBV6-2/TRBV6-3,TRBJ2-7,.,TRBD1,CASSYSGQGGPLEQYF,TGTGCCAGCAGTTACTCTGGACAGGGTGGACCCCTCGAGCAGTACTTC
TRBV28,TRBJ1-1,.,.,CASSFSQENTEAFF,TGTGCCAGCAGTTTCTCACAGGAGAACACTGAAGCTTTCTTT
TRBV30,TRBJ1-1,.,.,CAWIKLGGYTEAFF,TGTGCCTGGATCAAATTGGGGGGGTACACTGAAGCTTTCTTT
TRBV10-3,TRBJ1-5,.,.,CAVGGTSNQPQHF,TGTGCCGTAGGGGGAACCAGCAATCAGCCCCAGCATTTT
TRBV3-1/TRBV3-2,TRBJ2-7,few,.,CASSQKFRDAEQYF,TGTGCCAGCAGCCAAAAATTCAGGGATGCCGAGCAGTACTTC
TRBV5-6,TRBJ1-5,.,TRBD1,CASTLTGQGAGQPQHF,TGTGCCAGCACCCTAACCGGACAGGGGGCGGGTCAGCCCCAGCATTTT
TRBV28,TRBJ2-1,.,.,CASSFPRYFSFF,TGTGCCAGCAGTTTCCCCCGTTACTTTTCGTTCTTC
TRBV20-1,TRBJ1-1,.,.,CSSQGNTEAFF,TGCAGTTCCCAGGGGAACACTGAAGCTTTCTTT
TRBV6-5,TRBJ1-2,.,.,CASSYSGSNYGYTF,TGTGCCAGCAGTTACTCGGGCAGCAACTATGGCTACACCTTC
TRBV5-1,TRBJ2-2,.,TRBD1,CASSPWGTGDTGELFF,TGCGCCAGCAGCCCATGGGGGACAGGGGACACCGGGGAGCTGTTTTTT
TRBV29-1,TRBJ1-4,.,.,CSVDAGNEKLFF,TGCAGCGTTGATGCGGGGAATGAAAAACTGTTTTTT